This TCR beta chain was profiled in a study of T cell responses to AZD1222 COVID-19 vaccine. The data were produced by immunoSEQ multiplex PCR, yet TCRdb's version contains in-frame clones alone and is incomplete. The sample carries around 50,000 clones, 89% recorded once. The V gene's germline CDR1 is SGHKS and CDR2 YYEKEE (reference sequence). Unmatched junction bases numbered 11, after V lost 4 bases and J lost 3 bases. This CDR3 is 16 amino acids long. The chain uses TRBV5-5 and TRBJ2-7; 9 bases are shared with TRBD2. This specimen was peripheral blood, taken 28 days after the second AZD1222 dose. The source is an adult who received the AZD1222 COVID-19 vaccine. CDR3 nucleotide sequence: TGTGCCAGCAGCCCGGAGGCGGGAGGGCTAGTCTACGAGCAGTACTTC. The encoded protein is CASSPEAGGLVYEQYF.